The rows below give T cell receptor beta chains drawn from one sample of a study of post-analysis software for immune sequencing data. A single record per CDR3 protein comes from TCRdb applying MiXCR to the PCR reads. The repertoire holds 740,000 or so distinct CDR3 sequences, under 70% seen once, with over 4% in the top ten. Sequenced: blood. Source of these receptors: a girl aged 10 to 17 with multiple sclerosis. Each CDR3 is given with its conserved first and last residue. The order of the fields is J gene, CDR3 length, clone size, D gene, V gene, CDR3 protein, CDR3 DNA. D genes are given only for firm matches. Only some rows state a clone size, as once, few, many or a class for expanded clones.

TRBJ2-5	12	-	-	TRBV5-1	CASSRSEETQYF	TGCGCCAGCAGCCGCAGCGAAGAGACCCAGTACTTC
TRBJ2-5	14	-	-	TRBV3-1	CASSQVPSSETQYF	TGTGCCAGCAGCCAAGTCCCTAGCAGTGAGACCCAGTACTTC
TRBJ1-6	14	-	-	TRBV6-4	CASSEGRGNSPLHF	TGTGCCAGCAGTGAGGGTCGGGGTAATTCACCCCTCCACTTT
TRBJ2-7	15	-	-	TRBV5-6	CASSLTSGKKGEQYF	TGTGCCAGCAGCTTAACCTCAGGGAAGAAAGGCGAGCAGTACTTC
TRBJ2-5	15	-	TRBD2	TRBV20-1	CSATIAGGASETQYF	TGCAGTGCTACTATAGCGGGAGGGGCATCGGAGACCCAGTACTTC
TRBJ2-2	15	-	-	TRBV25-1	CASTRAGTNTGELFF	TGTGCCAGCACTCGAGCAGGGACGAACACCGGGGAGCTGTTTTTT
TRBJ2-3	14	-	-	TRBV2	CASSVGGSTDTQYF	TGTGCCAGCAGCGTAGGGGGAAGCACAGATACGCAGTATTTT
TRBJ1-2	13	few	TRBD1	TRBV10-3	CAISSDRGYGYTF	TGTGCCATCAGTAGCGACAGGGGGTATGGCTACACCTTC
TRBJ2-7	13	-	-	TRBV6-6	CASSGGSFYEQYF	TGTGCCAGCAGCGGAGGTTCTTTCTACGAGCAGTACTTC
TRBJ2-3	15	-	-	TRBV15	CATSRGQASTDTQYF	TGTGCCACCAGCAGAGGACAGGCAAGCACAGATACGCAGTATTTT
TRBJ2-5	15	few	TRBD1	TRBV5-1	CASRPRQGAQETQYF	TGCGCCAGCAGACCGAGACAGGGGGCACAAGAGACCCAGTACTTC
TRBJ2-7	14	-	TRBD2	TRBV20-1	CSARVAGLVYEQYF	TGCAGTGCTAGAGTTGCGGGACTAGTCTACGAGCAGTACTTC
TRBJ1-6	13	few	-	TRBV20-1	CSARDATGSPLHF	TGCAGTGCTAGAGATGCCACTGGATCACCCCTCCACTTT
TRBJ2-7	12	-	-	TRBV7-2	CASSFGLGEQYF	TGTGCCAGCAGCTTTGGTTTGGGGGAGCAGTACTTC
TRBJ1-2	11	-	-	TRBV20-1	CSALAPYGYTF	TGCAGTGCTCTGGCACCCTATGGCTACACCTTC
TRBJ2-1	16	-	TRBD2	TRBV5-5	CASSLYRLAGVDEQFF	TGTGCCAGCAGCTTGTACCGCCTAGCGGGAGTTGATGAGCAGTTCTTC
TRBJ2-3	18	many	TRBD2	TRBV4-1	CASSPNLETSGGADTQYF	TGCGCCAGCAGCCCCAATCTCGAGACTAGCGGGGGGGCCGATACGCAGTATTTT
TRBJ2-7	17	few	TRBD2	TRBV7-8	CASSLVAGAHQEYEQYF	TGTGCCAGCAGCTTAGTTGCGGGAGCCCACCAAGAATACGAGCAGTACTTC
TRBJ2-1	16	-	-	TRBV11-2	CASSFVRGVVHNEQFF	TGTGCCAGCAGCTTCGTCAGGGGCGTAGTTCACAATGAGCAGTTCTTC
TRBJ1-5	13	-	-	TRBV18	CASSLDRSQPQHF	TGTGCCAGCTCACTCGATAGAAGTCAGCCCCAGCATTTT
TRBJ2-7	13	-	-	TRBV6-6	CASCPGQNYEQYF	TGTGCCAGCTGCCCTGGGCAGAACTACGAGCAGTACTTC
TRBJ2-3	13	-	-	TRBV7-8	CASSLIRQDTQYF	TGTGCCAGCAGCTTGATTAGACAAGATACGCAGTATTTT
TRBJ2-3	13	few	-	TRBV29-1	CSVLNPLLLTQYF	TGCAGCGTTCTGAACCCGCTTTTACTTACGCAGTATTTT
TRBJ2-7	16	few	TRBD1	TRBV7-8	CASSLSTSQGVYEQYF	TGTGCCAGCAGCTTAAGTACCAGTCAGGGGGTCTACGAGCAGTACTTC
TRBJ2-3	15	-	TRBD2	TRBV20-1	CSARGSGGAGDTQYF	TGCAGTGCCCGGGGAAGCGGGGGGGCAGGAGATACGCAGTATTTT
TRBJ2-4	15	-	TRBD2	TRBV12-3/TRBV12-4	CASRLAVLGQNIQYF	TGTGCCAGCAGACTAGCGGTCTTGGGCCAAAACATTCAGTACTTC
TRBJ2-5	19	-	TRBD1	TRBV10-3	CAISPVWGQGALIQETQYF	TGTGCCATCAGTCCGGTGTGGGGACAGGGGGCCCTGATCCAAGAGACCCAGTACTTC
TRBJ2-1	17	-	TRBD2	TRBV7-2	CASSFQTPGLVSNEQFF	TGTGCCAGCAGCTTCCAGACTCCGGGACTAGTAAGCAATGAGCAGTTCTTC
TRBJ1-2	12	-	-	TRBV20-1	CSARGAASGYTF	TGCAGTGCTAGAGGGGCGGCGTCTGGCTACACCTTC
TRBJ2-1	15	-	TRBD2	TRBV20-1	CSAREQLAGYNEQFF	TGCAGTGCTAGAGAGCAGCTAGCGGGGTACAATGAGCAGTTCTTC
TRBJ2-7	15	-	-	TRBV5-1	CASSPRGTATYEQYF	TGCGCCAGCAGCCCGCGGGGGACAGCCACCTACGAGCAGTACTTC
TRBJ2-5	14	few	TRBD1	TRBV10-3	CAISETGGYETQYF	TGTGCCATCAGTGAGACAGGGGGCTATGAGACCCAGTACTTC
TRBJ2-7	14	few	-	TRBV21-1	CASFPVGSPYEQYF	TGTGCCAGCTTCCCGGTGGGTTCCCCCTACGAGCAGTACTTC
TRBJ2-7	16	few	-	TRBV10-3	CAISESRTPDLHEQYF	TGTGCCATCAGTGAGTCTAGGACTCCCGACCTCCACGAGCAGTACTTC
TRBJ2-3	13	-	-	TRBV29-1	CSVEPRRGDTQYF	TGCAGCGTTGAACCAAGACGGGGAGATACGCAGTATTTT
TRBJ1-2	14	-	-	TRBV27	CASSRIPDTDGYIF	TGTGCCAGCAGTCGAATACCGGACACGGATGGCTACATCTTC
TRBJ2-7	14	-	TRBD1	TRBV6-1	CASGLTGPNYEQYF	TGTGCCAGCGGATTGACAGGGCCTAACTACGAGCAGTACTTC
TRBJ1-2	12	-	-	TRBV6-6	CASTQGLYGYTF	TGTGCCAGCACTCAGGGTCTCTATGGCTACACCTTC
TRBJ1-2	16	few	TRBD1	TRBV5-6	CASSVLPDRSDYGYTF	TGTGCCAGCAGCGTTTTGCCGGACAGGTCGGACTATGGCTACACCTTC
TRBJ2-5	14	-	-	TRBV7-9	CASRRHGAQETQYF	TGTGCCAGCAGACGCCACGGGGCCCAAGAGACCCAGTACTTC
TRBJ2-3	14	-	TRBD1	TRBV20-1	CSANDRGATDTQYF	TGCAGTGCAAACGACAGGGGAGCAACAGATACGCAGTATTTT
TRBJ2-1	15	-	-	TRBV5-1	CASSPQAGVDNEQFF	TGCGCCAGCAGCCCCCAAGCGGGTGTCGACAATGAGCAGTTCTTC
TRBJ1-2	14	-	TRBD1	TRBV29-1	CSQDLGQGACGYTF	TGCAGCCAAGACCTGGGACAGGGGGCTTGTGGCTACACCTTC
TRBJ2-5	11	once	-	TRBV20-1	CSARDLGHQYF	TGCAGTGCTAGAGATCTCGGACACCAGTACTTC
TRBJ2-1	14	-	TRBD2	TRBV7-6	CASTAGGNSNEQFF	TGTGCCAGCACGGCGGGGGGCAACAGCAATGAGCAGTTCTTC
TRBJ2-6	17	-	TRBD1	TRBV3-1	CASSQETGVGGANVLTF	TGTGCCAGCAGCCAGGAAACAGGGGTTGGAGGGGCCAACGTCCTGACTTTC
TRBJ2-3	17	few	TRBD2	TRBV27	CASSWGLQRGRPDTQYF	TGTGCCAGCAGTTGGGGACTACAGCGGGGAAGACCAGATACGCAGTATTTT
TRBJ2-2	17	-	TRBD2	TRBV5-1	CASSLRLREVSTGELFF	TGCGCCAGCAGCTTACGGTTACGGGAGGTTTCCACCGGGGAGCTGTTTTTT
TRBJ2-3	15	-	TRBD1	TRBV24-1	CATSDWGTGSNTQYF	TGTGCCACCAGTGATTGGGGGACAGGGTCGAATACGCAGTATTTT
TRBJ2-3	14	-	-	TRBV29-1	CSVLGGLPTDTQYF	TGCAGCGTTCTTGGGGGGCTACCCACAGATACGCAGTATTTT
TRBJ2-7	14	-	-	TRBV20-1	CSVRRYAQAYEQYF	TGCAGTGTACGTCGCTACGCCCAGGCCTACGAGCAGTACTTC
TRBJ1-5	15	-	TRBD1	TRBV12-3/TRBV12-4	CASSRQGSSNQPQHF	TGTGCCAGCAGTCGACAGGGAAGCAGCAATCAGCCCCAGCATTTT
TRBJ2-6	17	-	-	TRBV29-1	CSVGYRDSGSGANVLTF	TGCAGCGTTGGCTATCGGGACTCGGGCTCTGGGGCCAACGTCCTGACTTTC
TRBJ2-5	16	-	TRBD2	TRBV12-3/TRBV12-4	CASSPTLGLAGETQYF	TGTGCCAGCAGCCCTACCCTGGGACTAGCGGGAGAGACCCAGTACTTC
TRBJ2-7	16	-	TRBD2	TRBV20-1	CSASSKGGVSSYEQYF	TGCAGTGCTAGTTCGAAGGGAGGGGTGAGCTCCTACGAGCAGTACTTC
TRBJ2-7	15	-	-	TRBV12-3/TRBV12-4	CASSPQGSRAYEQYF	TGTGCCAGCAGTCCACAGGGTAGCAGGGCCTACGAGCAGTACTTC
TRBJ1-5	17	-	-	TRBV6-6	CASSPGTASLLNQPQHF	TGTGCCAGCAGCCCCGGGACGGCATCCTTACTTAATCAGCCCCAGCATTTT
TRBJ2-7	17	few	-	TRBV27	CASSLSPFRAKDYEQYF	TGTGCCAGCAGTTTATCCCCCTTTAGGGCCAAAGACTACGAGCAGTACTTC
TRBJ1-2	13	-	-	TRBV12-5	CASGLVGGLGYTF	TGTGCTAGTGGTTTGGTAGGGGGTTTAGGCTACACCTTC
TRBJ2-7	15	-	-	TRBV21-1	CASSKAPGQGCEQYF	TGTGCCAGCAGCAAAGCGCCGGGACAGGGTTGCGAGCAGTACTTC